These T cell receptor beta chains were read from a single sample in a study of blood T cell repertoires in COVID-19. Using immunoSEQ multiplex PCR, the repertoire was profiled, and TCRdb retains in-frame clones only, with some absent. The table has under 200,000 clones, about 88% seen once; the top ten hold roughly 25%. The sample taken for sequencing was peripheral blood. All receptors derive from a man between 60 and 75 years old with acute or convalescent COVID-19. Each CDR3 is given with its conserved first and last residue. Each record gives: CDR3 length, V gene, clone size, J gene, CDR3 protein. Rows may omit the clone size; those that give it use once, few, many or a size class.

18	TRBV21-1	-	TRBJ1-4	CASSKAGKGPGTNEKLFF
13	TRBV7-9	-	TRBJ1-1	CASSRTGHSEAFF
17	TRBV24-1	-	TRBJ2-3	CATSDLKSGTSTDTQYF
17	TRBV5-1	-	TRBJ2-1	CASNSGTSGRALGEQFF
12	TRBV29-1	-	TRBJ1-1	CSARTGDTEAFF
15	TRBV29-1	-	TRBJ2-5	CSVGGTGGHQETQYF
15	TRBV6-5	-	TRBJ1-2	CASRPPWTGSYGYTF
16	TRBV7-9	-	TRBJ1-5	CASSLLVTDSNQPQHF
13	TRBV6-4	-	TRBJ2-3	CASSDDIRGTQYF
15	TRBV19	-	TRBJ1-6	CASTPDRGPISPLHF
15	TRBV5-6	-	TRBJ1-1	CASSQSRVMNTEAFF
16	TRBV13	-	TRBJ1-1	CASSWMRGPLPGEAFF
11	TRBV20-1	-	TRBJ2-5	CSAQKQETQYF
17	TRBV18	-	TRBJ1-3	CASSQYQGSGPGNTIYF
13	TRBV19	-	TRBJ1-2	CASIPTGGHGYTF
14	TRBV3-1/TRBV3-2	-	TRBJ1-1	CASSQEAGYTEAFF
11	TRBV3-1/TRBV3-2	-	TRBJ1-1	CASSQVTGVFF
13	TRBV19	-	TRBJ1-2	CASSIKEGVGYTF
14	TRBV15	-	TRBJ1-1	CATSITTGYTEAFF
18	TRBV2	-	TRBJ2-2	CASSEARGLAGGTGELFF
15	TRBV27	-	TRBJ2-7	CASSLTSGRSYEQYF
17	TRBV6-2/TRBV6-3	few	TRBJ1-2	CASSPGIWKKPNYGYTF
14	TRBV7-9	-	TRBJ1-6	CASSRDRDNSPLHF
14	TRBV24-1	-	TRBJ1-1	CATSKGGVNTEAFF
14	TRBV6-5	-	TRBJ2-6	CASSIRSGANVLTF
15	TRBV5-6	once	TRBJ2-1	CASSLLRRPDNEQFF
14	TRBV5-4	-	TRBJ2-5	CASSLKPSGGDQYF
13	TRBV7-3	-	TRBJ1-1	CASSSGSRTLAFF
14	TRBV27	-	TRBJ2-3	CASSVGDSTDTQYF
15	TRBV9	-	TRBJ2-5	CASSVLSGEEETQYF
13	TRBV6-5	-	TRBJ2-7	CASSRDSTYEQYF
13	TRBV19	-	TRBJ1-5	CASSLTGDQPQHF
13	TRBV18	-	TRBJ2-5	CASSPNNRETQYF
13	TRBV5-8	-	TRBJ1-4	CASQDTGAFRLFF
13	TRBV7-9	-	TRBJ2-3	CASRGPSTDTQYF
16	TRBV20-1	-	TRBJ2-1	CSASAPTGTGGYEQFF
13	TRBV11-2	-	TRBJ1-2	CASSLVQSYGYTF
11	TRBV20-1	-	TRBJ1-2	CSARMAGGYTF
15	TRBV12-5	-	TRBJ1-2	CASGLGDRTNYGYTF
14	TRBV9	-	TRBJ2-7	CASSSREIAYEQYF
16	TRBV9	-	TRBJ2-2	CASSVAGRVITGELFF
14	TRBV5-1	-	TRBJ2-7	CASSQQGRSYEQYF
15	TRBV4-3	-	TRBJ2-3	CASSTQAGGTDTQYF
10	TRBV20-1	-	TRBJ2-7	CSAQLDEQYF
20	TRBV4-2	-	TRBJ2-1	CASSARLAASGRVDLDEQFF
15	TRBV5-5	once	TRBJ1-6	CASSLAQGGNSPLHF
14	TRBV18	once	TRBJ1-2	CASSPPSVNYGYTF
14	TRBV10-3	-	TRBJ1-5	CASGVGGLNQPQHF
16	TRBV27	-	TRBJ2-3	CASSLRLAGAEDTQYF
15	TRBV19	-	TRBJ1-5	CASSIARQSNQPQHF
14	TRBV6-5	-	TRBJ2-2	CASSWGQGVGELFF
15	TRBV11-2	-	TRBJ1-1	CASSLGRGYELEAFF
15	TRBV24-1	-	TRBJ1-2	CATSDPGTGSYGYTF
17	TRBV9	-	TRBJ2-7	CASSPGLAGWSSYEQYF
17	TRBV9	few	TRBJ2-5	CASSVGPVTGGGETQYF
13	TRBV12-3/TRBV12-4	-	TRBJ1-3	CASQASSGNTIYF
14	TRBV5-4	-	TRBJ1-1	CASSFAGKNTEAFF